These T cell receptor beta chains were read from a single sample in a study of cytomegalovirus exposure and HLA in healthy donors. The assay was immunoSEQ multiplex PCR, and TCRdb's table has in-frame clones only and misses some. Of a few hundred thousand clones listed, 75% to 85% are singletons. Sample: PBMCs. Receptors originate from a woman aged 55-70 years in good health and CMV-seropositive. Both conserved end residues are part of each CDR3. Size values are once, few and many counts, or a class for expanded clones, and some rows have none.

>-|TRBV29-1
CSVAQRAGELFF
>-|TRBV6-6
CASSYDRGPGYTF
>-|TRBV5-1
CASSLSAQVSETQYF
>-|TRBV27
CASSSNAIYGYTF
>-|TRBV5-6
CASSQLRTGELFF
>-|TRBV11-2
CASSLSVYSRGLYEQYF
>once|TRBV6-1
CASTRTGLNTIYF
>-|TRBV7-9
CASSLEGGARTEAFF
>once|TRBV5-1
CASSLDGSGRAGEQYF
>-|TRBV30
CAWSVRGVSTDTQYF